Listed here are 7 T cell receptor beta chains from one sample, sequenced in a study of T cell responses to AZD1222 COVID-19 vaccine. The method was immunoSEQ multiplex PCR; TCRdb's version includes in-frame clones alone and lacks a portion of them. Seen here are around 130,000 clones, 85% to 95% observed once, and the top ten hold 5.4%. The starting material was peripheral blood, obtained on day 0 of AZD1222 vaccination. These receptors all come from an adult in good health.

J is TRBJ2-7 and V is TRBV6-6; D gene unclear. Germline V CDR1 and CDR2: MNHNY, SVGAGI (reference sequence). Trimming pared 5 bases from V and 4 bases from J, leaving 9 bases between. CDR3 length: 12 residues. The CDR3 nucleotides are TGTGCCAGCAGTGTCGGACCATACGAGCAGTACTTC. Its protein is CASSVGPYEQYF.

This sequence joins TRBV2 and TRBJ2-7; D is possibly TRBD1 (6 bases). The V gene's germline CDR1 is SNHLY and CDR2 FYNNEI. With 7 bases removed from V and 0 bases from J, the gap between germline ends came to 16 bases. The CDR3 spans 15 residues. CDR3 in DNA: TGTGCCAGCATCGCATTATCGGACAGCTCCTACGAGCAGTACTTC. This translates into CASIALSDSSYEQYF.

V gene TRBV10-2 combines with J gene TRBJ1-4; the match to TRBD1 covers 7 bases. There are 13 residues in the CDR3. V trimming: 8 bases; J trimming: 8 bases; junction bases outside the gene matches: 8. Germline values: CDR1 WSHSY, CDR2 SAAADI. For the CDR3, the DNA is TGCGCCAGCCGCCCCGGGACAGACGAAAAACTGTTTTTT. It encodes CASRPGTDEKLFF.

As for this clone: Distinct nucleotide sequences in the sample also encode this CDR3. V usage is TRBV9 and J usage is TRBJ1-1, with D uncertain. Per the germline V gene, CDR1 is SGDLS and CDR2 is YYNGEE. The CDR3 length is 13 residues. V was shortened by 0 bases and J by 0 bases, with 3 bases between the two germline ends. CDR3 bases: TGTGCCAGCAGCGTAGACATGAACACTGAAGCTTTCTTT. This gives the protein CASSVDMNTEAFF.

This chain connects TRBV18 to TRBJ2-2; the D gene is possibly TRBD2 (6 bases). The CDR3 sequence is 17 residues long. CDR1 is KGHSH, CDR2 LQKENI, per germline. V lost 0 bases and J lost 6, with 17 bases in between. Here the CDR3 DNA reads TGTGCCAGCTCACCACCGGGCCCCGGGAGATTCTCCGGGGAGCTGTTTTTT. It specifies CASSPPGPGRFSGELFF.

This clone has more than one count but fewer than ten. V and J are TRBV3-1 (or the pseudogene TRBV3-2) and TRBJ1-3; D is perhaps TRBD1 (5 bases). CDR1 is LGHDT, CDR2 YNNKEL, per germline (reference sequence). Trimming stripped 4 bases from V and 0 bases from J, with 10 bases between. This CDR3 is 15 amino acids long. The CDR3 sequence: CASSPGKSSGNTIYF. CDR3 coding DNA: TGTGCCAGCAGCCCAGGGAAATCCTCTGGAAACACCATATATTTT.

As DNA, the CDR3 is TGTGCCAGCAGTTTTGTGGGGGTTGAGGGGTACAATGAGCAGTTCTTC. Encoded protein: CASSFVGVEGYNEQFF. J is TRBJ2-1 and V is TRBV27; D may be TRBD1 or TRBD2 (5 bases each). Germline loops: CDR1 MNHEY, CDR2 SMNVEV (reference sequence). Trimming cost V 3 bases and J 4 bases, with 16 bases left between them. There are 16 residues in the CDR3.